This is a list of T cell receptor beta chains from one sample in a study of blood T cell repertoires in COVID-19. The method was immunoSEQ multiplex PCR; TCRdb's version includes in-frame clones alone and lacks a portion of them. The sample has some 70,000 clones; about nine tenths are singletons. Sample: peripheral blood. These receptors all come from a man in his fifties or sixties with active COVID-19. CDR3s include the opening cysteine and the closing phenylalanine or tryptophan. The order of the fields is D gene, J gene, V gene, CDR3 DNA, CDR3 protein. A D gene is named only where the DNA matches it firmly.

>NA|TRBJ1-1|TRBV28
TGTGCCAGCAGTGAACCGACGAAGGGGACTGAAGCTTTCTTT
CASSEPTKGTEAFF
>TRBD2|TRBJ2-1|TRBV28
TGTGCCAGCAGTTTACTTCGGGTAGCGGGAGCAAATGAGCAGTTCTTC
CASSLLRVAGANEQFF
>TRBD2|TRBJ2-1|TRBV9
TGTGCCAGCAGCGTGATGAGCGGGGGGGCCTACAATGAGCAGTTCTTC
CASSVMSGGAYNEQFF
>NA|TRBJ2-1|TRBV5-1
TGCGCCAGCAGCCCGGGGGGCGGGGAATACAATGAGCAGTTCTTC
CASSPGGGEYNEQFF
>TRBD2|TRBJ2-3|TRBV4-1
TGCGCCAGCAGCCAAGAAGCCGGGGCGGGGGGTAGCACAGATACGCAGTATTTT
CASSQEAGAGGSTDTQYF
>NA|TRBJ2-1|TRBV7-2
TGTGCCAGCAGCTTAGCGCGTAGCGGAGCCTACAATGAGCAGTTCTTC
CASSLARSGAYNEQFF
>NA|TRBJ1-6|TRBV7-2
TGTGCCAGCTGCCCTCTTGGTCGGAATTCACCCCTCCACTTT
CASCPLGRNSPLHF
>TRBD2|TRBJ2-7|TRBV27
TGTGCCAGGGCGACTAGCGGGAGGGGTTACGAGCAGTACTTC
CARATSGRGYEQYF
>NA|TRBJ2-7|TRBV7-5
TGTGTCAGAAGCCCCGGGACAGCGGGACTAGCGGGAGTGGAGCAGTACTTC
CVRSPGTAGLAGVEQYF
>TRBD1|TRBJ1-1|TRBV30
TGTGCCTGGGGTTACAGGGGGCGGACTGAAGCTTTCTTT
CAWGYRGRTEAFF
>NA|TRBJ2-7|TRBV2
TGTGCCAGCATTCCGGGAAGCAACCTAGGGGAGCAGTACTTC
CASIPGSNLGEQYF
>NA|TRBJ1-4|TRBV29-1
TGCAGCGGGCGGGGAGATAATGAAAAACTGTTTTTT
CSGRGDNEKLFF
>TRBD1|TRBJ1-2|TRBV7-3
TGTGCCAGCAGCTCGGGACAGGGGATTAACTATGGCTACACCTTC
CASSSGQGINYGYTF
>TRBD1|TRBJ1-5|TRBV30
TGTGCCTGGACCGGACAGGGAGGGCAGCCCCAGCATTTT
CAWTGQGGQPQHF
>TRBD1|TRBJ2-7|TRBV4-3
TGCGCCAGCAGCCAAGATTGGCCCTTAGGGACAGGGATCTACGAGCAGTACTTC
CASSQDWPLGTGIYEQYF
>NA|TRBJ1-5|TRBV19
TGTGCCAGTAGTCCGGACATGGATCAGCCCCAGCATTTT
CASSPDMDQPQHF
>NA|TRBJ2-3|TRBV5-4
TGTGCCAGCAGTGGGGGGGATACGCAGTATTTT
CASSGGDTQYF
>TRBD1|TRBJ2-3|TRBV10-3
TGTGCCATCGGGGACAGGGGGGGAGATACGCAGTATTTT
CAIGDRGGDTQYF
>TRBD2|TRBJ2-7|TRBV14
TGTGCCAGCAGCCCTCGGTACGGGACTAGCGGGAGTTACGAGCAGTACTTC
CASSPRYGTSGSYEQYF
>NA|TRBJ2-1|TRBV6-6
TGTGCCAGCAGTTACGATAGAGTTCGGACTATTCAAAAGTTCTTC
CASSYDRVRTIQKFF
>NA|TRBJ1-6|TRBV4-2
TGTGCCAGCAGCCAAGAGACAGACCGGAATTCACCCCTCCACTTT
CASSQETDRNSPLHF
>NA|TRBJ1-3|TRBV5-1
TGCGCCAGCAGCCCCCAAGTGGTCTCAAGCGGAGGAAACACCATATATTTT
CASSPQVVSSGGNTIYF
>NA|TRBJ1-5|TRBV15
TGTGCCACCGAACCTTCTGCTCCCTATACGGGCAATCAGCCCCAGCATTTT
CATEPSAPYTGNQPQHF